This entry is about one T cell receptor beta chain. As yet, its antigen is unknown. RNA was extracted and reverse transcribed into cDNA as the sequencing template. Clones were sequenced by immunoSEQ multiplex PCR, and TCRdb holds only the in-frame ones, with some missing. The table has 120,000 or so clones, 58% seen once. Trimming shortened V by 0 bases and J by 0 bases, and 5 bases separated the two germline ends. The V gene's germline CDR1 is GTSNPN and CDR2 SVGIG (reference sequence). CDR3 length: 13 amino acids. This entry comes from a study of CD8+ T cells in alopecia areata. Study background: Tofacitinib therapy took 6 to 18 months; 6 months off drug came after. Overall study findings and caveats: Scalp clonality, along with expanded CD8+ clones among the top 100, was significantly decreased by tofacitinib.

Treatment defined: oral pan-JAK inhibitor, 5-10 mg twice daily. Researchers gathered lesional scalp punch biopsies and peripheral blood from patients with alopecia areata. The source material was CD8+ T cells sorted from blood, sampled at week 4, from a patient treated with tofacitinib. V gene TRBV30 combines with J gene TRBJ1-1; D remains ambiguous. The origin of this receptor is a human donor with alopecia areata. For the CDR3, the DNA is TGTGCCTGGAGTGTACGGGTGAACACTGAAGCTTTCTTT. Its protein is CAWSVRVNTEAFF.